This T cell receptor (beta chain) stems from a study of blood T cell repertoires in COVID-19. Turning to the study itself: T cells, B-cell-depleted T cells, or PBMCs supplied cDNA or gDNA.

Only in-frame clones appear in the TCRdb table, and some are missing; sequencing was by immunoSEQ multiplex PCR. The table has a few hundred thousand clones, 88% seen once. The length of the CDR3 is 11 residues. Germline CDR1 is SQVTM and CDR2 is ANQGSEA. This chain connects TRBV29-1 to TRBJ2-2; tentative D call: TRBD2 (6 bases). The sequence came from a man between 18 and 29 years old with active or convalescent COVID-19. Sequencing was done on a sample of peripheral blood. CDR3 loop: CSGGVSGELFF. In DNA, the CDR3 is TGCAGTGGAGGGGTATCCGGGGAGCTGTTTTTT.